This TCR beta chain was retrieved from a study of CD8+CD57+ T cells in acquired aplastic anemia. V lost 10 bases, J lost 4 bases, and 3 bases stayed unmatched. Per the germline V gene, CDR1 is SNHLY and CDR2 is FYNNEI. The CDR3 extends over 13 amino acids. CD8+CD57+ cell expansion had been shown by flow cytometry in patients chosen for sequencing. It was genomic DNA that served as the template for profiling TCR beta VDJ and CDR3. Each CDR3 protein gets one entry after TCRdb re-called the reads with MiXCR. The top ten hold 25% to 30% of the sample, which has approximately 130,000 distinct CDR3 sequences, 55% to 70% seen once.

The sample taken for sequencing was sorted CD4+, CD8+, or CD8+CD57+ T cells (not recorded which) from PBMCs. The source of this sequence is a human donor with aplastic anemia. The chain combines TRBV2 with TRBJ1-5; TRBD1 matches at 11 bases. In nucleotides, the CDR3 is TGTGCCACGGACAGGGGGCAAAATCAGCCCCAGCATTTT. This encodes CATDRGQNQPQHF.